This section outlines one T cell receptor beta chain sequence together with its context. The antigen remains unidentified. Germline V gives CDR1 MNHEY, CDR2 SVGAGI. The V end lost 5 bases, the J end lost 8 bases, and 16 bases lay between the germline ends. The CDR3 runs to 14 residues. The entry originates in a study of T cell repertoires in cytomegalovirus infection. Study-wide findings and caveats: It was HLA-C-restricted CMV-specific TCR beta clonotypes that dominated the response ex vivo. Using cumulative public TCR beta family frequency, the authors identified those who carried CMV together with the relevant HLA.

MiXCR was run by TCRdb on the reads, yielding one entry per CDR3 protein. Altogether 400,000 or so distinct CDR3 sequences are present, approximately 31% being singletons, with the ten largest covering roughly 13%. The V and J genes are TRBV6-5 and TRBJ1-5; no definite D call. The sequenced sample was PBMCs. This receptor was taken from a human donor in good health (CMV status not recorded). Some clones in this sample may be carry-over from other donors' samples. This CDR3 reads CASSPGEVVEPQHF. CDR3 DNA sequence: TGTGCCAGCAGTCCCGGGGAGGTGGTAGAGCCCCAGCATTTT.